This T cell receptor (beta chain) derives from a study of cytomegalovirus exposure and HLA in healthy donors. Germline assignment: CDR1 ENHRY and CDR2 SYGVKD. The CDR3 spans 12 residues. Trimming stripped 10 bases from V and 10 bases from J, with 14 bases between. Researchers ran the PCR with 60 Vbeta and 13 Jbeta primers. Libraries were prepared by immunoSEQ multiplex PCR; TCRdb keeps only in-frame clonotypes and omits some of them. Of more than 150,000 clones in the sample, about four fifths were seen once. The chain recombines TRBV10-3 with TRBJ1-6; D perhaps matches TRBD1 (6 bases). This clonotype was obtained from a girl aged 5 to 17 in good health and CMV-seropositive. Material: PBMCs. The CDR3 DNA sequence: TGTGCCACCAACAGGGAGGGGTCACCCCTCCACTTT. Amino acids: CATNREGSPLHF.